This T cell receptor (beta chain) was recorded in a study of control samples from healthy donors and cancer patients. CDR3 length: 13 residues. The V end lost 4 bases, the J end lost 6 bases, and 10 bases lay between the germline ends. Generated by immunoSEQ multiplex PCR, the TCRdb table keeps only in-frame clones and is missing some. The table shows about 50,000 clones, with 95% to 96% occurring only once. The receptor was isolated from a woman in her 30s in good health. The chain recombines TRBV12-3 or TRBV12-4 with TRBJ2-1, with D unclear. The specimen sequenced was blood. The CDR3 DNA reads TGTGCCAGCAGTTCCAGACGGAGCAATGAGCAGTTCTTC. It specifies CASSSRRSNEQFF.